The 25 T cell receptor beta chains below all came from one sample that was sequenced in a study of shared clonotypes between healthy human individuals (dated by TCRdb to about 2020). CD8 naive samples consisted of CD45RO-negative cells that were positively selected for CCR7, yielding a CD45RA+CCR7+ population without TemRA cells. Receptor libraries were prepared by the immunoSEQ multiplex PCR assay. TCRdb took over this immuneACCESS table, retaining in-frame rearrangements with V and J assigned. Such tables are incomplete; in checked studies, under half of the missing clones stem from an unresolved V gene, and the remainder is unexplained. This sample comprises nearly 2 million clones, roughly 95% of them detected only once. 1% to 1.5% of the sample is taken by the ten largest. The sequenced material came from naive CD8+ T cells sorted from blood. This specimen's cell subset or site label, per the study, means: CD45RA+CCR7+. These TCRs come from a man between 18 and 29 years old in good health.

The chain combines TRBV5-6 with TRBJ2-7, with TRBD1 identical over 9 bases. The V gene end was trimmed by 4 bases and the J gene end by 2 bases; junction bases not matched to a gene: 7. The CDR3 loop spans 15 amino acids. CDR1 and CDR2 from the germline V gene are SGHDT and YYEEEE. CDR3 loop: CASSPRDREAYEQYF. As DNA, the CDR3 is TGTGCCAGCAGCCCCCGGGACAGGGAAGCCTACGAGCAGTACTTC.

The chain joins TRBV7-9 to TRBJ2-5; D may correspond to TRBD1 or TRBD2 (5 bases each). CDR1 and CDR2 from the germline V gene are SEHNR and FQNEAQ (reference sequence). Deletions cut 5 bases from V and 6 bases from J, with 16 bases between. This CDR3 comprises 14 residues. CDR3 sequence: CASSREGFGKTQYF. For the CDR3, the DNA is TGTGCCAGCAGCCGCGAGGGGTTCGGTAAGACCCAGTACTTC.

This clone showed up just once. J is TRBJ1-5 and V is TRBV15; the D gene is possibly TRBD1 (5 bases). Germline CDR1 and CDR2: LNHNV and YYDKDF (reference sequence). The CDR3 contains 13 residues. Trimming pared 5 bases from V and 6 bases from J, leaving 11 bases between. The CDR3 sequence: CATSSWGGQPQHF. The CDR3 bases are TGTGCCACCAGCTCTTGGGGGGGTCAGCCCCAGCATTTT.

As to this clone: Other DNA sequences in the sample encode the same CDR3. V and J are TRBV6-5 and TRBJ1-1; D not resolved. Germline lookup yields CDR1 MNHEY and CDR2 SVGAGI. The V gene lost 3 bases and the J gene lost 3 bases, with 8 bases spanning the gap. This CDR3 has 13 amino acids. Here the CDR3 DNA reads TGTGCCAGCAGTTATAGGGATTACACTGAAGCTTTCTTT. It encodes CASSYRDYTEAFF.

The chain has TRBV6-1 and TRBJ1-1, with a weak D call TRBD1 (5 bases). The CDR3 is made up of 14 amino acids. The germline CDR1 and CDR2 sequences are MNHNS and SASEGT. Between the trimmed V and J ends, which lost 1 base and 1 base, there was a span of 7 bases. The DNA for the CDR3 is TGTGCCAGCAGTGAAGTAGGGGCGAACACTGAAGCTTTCTTT. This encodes CASSEVGANTEAFF.

This chain's CDR3 is CASNGGDGNSPLHF. CDR3 in DNA: TGTGCCAGCAACGGGGGCGATGGGAATTCACCCCTCCACTTT. The chain is built from TRBV6-5 and TRBJ1-6; a weak D match, TRBD1 (6 bases). The ends were cut back, 7 bases at V and 7 bases at J, with 14 bases in the middle. The CDR3 extends over 14 amino acids. The germline V gene encodes CDR1 MNHEY and CDR2 SVGAGI.

The CDR3 reads CASSWSGAYEQYF. CDR3 bases: TGTGCCAGCAGTTGGTCAGGTGCCTACGAGCAGTACTTC. The J gene is TRBJ2-7, the V gene TRBV6-5; D not certain. Trimming removed 4 bases from V and 2 bases from J, with 9 bases in between. The CDR3 extends over 13 amino acids. Germline lookup yields CDR1 MNHEY and CDR2 SVGAGI.

The CDR3 reads CASSLETAITSGGDGGELFF. Written as DNA, the CDR3 is TGTGCCAGCAGTTTAGAGACAGCGATAACTAGCGGGGGGGATGGCGGGGAGCTGTTTTTT. V usage is TRBV27 and J usage is TRBJ2-2; TRBD2 agrees at 13 bases. The CDR3 is 20 amino acids. Germline V CDR1 and CDR2: MNHEY, SMNVEV (reference sequence). Losses at the gene ends were 2 bases for V and 7 bases for J; bases not matched to a gene: 16.

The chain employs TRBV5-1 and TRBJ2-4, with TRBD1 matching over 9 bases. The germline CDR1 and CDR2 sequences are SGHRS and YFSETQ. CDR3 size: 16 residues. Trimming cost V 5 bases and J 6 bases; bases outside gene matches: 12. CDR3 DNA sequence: TGCGCCAGCAGTTCATACCGACAGGGGGGAAGAAACATTCAGTACTTC. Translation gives CASSSYRQGGRNIQYF.

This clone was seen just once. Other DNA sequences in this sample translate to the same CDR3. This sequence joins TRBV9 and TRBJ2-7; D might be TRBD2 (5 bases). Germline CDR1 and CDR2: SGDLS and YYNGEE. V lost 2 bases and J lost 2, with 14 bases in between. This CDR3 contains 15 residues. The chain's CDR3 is CASSVGSSSTYEQYF. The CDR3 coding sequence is TGTGCCAGCAGCGTCGGGTCTAGCTCCACCTACGAGCAGTACTTC.

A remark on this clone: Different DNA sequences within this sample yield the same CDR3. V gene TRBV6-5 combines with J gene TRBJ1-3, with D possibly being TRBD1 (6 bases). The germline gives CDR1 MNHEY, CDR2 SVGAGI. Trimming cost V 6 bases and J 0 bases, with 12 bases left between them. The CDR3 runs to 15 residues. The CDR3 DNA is TGTGCCAGCAGCCCCGACAGGAGCTCTGGAAACACCATATATTTT. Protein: CASSPDRSSGNTIYF.

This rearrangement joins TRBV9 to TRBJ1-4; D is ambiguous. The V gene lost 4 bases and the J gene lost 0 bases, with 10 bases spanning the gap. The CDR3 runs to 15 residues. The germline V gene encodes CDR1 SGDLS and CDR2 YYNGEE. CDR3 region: CASSHGRATNEKLFF. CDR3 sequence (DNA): TGTGCCAGCAGCCACGGGAGGGCAACTAATGAAAAACTGTTTTTT.

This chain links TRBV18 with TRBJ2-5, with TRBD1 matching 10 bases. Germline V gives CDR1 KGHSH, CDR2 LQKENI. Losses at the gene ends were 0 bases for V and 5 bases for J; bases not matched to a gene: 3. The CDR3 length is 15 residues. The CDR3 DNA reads TGTGCCAGCTCACCACCGACAGGGGGCTGGGAGACCCAGTACTTC. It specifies CASSPPTGGWETQYF. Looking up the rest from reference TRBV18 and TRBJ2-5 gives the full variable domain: NAGVMQNPRHLVRRRGQEARLRCSPMKGHSHVYWYRQLPEEGLKFMVYLQKENIIDESGMPKERFSAEFPKEGPSILRIQQVVRGDSAAYFCASSPPTGGWETQYFGPGTRLLVL.

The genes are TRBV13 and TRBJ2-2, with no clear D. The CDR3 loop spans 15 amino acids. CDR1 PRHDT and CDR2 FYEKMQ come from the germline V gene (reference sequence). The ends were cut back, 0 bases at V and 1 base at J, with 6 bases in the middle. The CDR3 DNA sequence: TGTGCCAGCAGCTTAGGGATAGTGAACACCGGGGAGCTGTTTTTT. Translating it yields CASSLGIVNTGELFF.

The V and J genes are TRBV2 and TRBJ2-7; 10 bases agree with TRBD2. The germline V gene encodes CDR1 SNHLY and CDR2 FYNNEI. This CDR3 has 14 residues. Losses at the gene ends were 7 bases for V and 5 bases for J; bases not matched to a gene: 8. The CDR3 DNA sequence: TGTGCCAGCACTGGGGCTAGCGGGGGCCACGAGCAGTACTTC. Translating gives CASTGASGGHEQYF.

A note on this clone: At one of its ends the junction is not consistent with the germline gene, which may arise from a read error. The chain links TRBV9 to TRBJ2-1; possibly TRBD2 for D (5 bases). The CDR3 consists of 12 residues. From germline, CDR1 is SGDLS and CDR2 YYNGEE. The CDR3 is CGSGNLIGEQFF. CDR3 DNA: TGTGGCAGCGGTAACTTGATTGGTGAGCAGTTCTTC.

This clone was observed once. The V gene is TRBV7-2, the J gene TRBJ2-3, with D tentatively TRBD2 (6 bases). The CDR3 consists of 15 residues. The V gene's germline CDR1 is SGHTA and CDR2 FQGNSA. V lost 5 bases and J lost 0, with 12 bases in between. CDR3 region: CASSPGTFSTDTQYF. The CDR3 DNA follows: TGTGCCAGCAGCCCCGGGACTTTTAGCACAGATACGCAGTATTTT.

CDR3 in DNA: TGTGCCAGTTCCAGCGAGAGAGAGCAGTACTTC. Residues: CASSSEREQYF. V gene TRBV19 combines with J gene TRBJ2-7; unclear D gene. Germline-derived CDR1 and CDR2 are LNHDA and SQIVND (reference sequence). V lost 8 bases and J 7 bases, leaving 12 bases between the germline ends. The CDR3 contains 11 residues.

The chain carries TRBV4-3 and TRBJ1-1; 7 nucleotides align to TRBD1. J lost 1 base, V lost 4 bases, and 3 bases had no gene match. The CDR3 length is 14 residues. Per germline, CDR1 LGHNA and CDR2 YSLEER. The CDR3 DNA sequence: TGCGCCAGCAGCCCGGGACAGAGGAACACTGAAGCTTTCTTT. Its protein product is CASSPGQRNTEAFF.

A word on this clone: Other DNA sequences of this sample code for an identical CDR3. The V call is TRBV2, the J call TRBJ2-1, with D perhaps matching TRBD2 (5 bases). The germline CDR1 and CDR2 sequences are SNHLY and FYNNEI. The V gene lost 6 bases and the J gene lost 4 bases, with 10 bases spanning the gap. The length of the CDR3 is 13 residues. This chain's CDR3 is CASSPGTYNEQFF. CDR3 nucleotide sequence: TGTGCCAGCAGCCCGGGAACTTACAATGAGCAGTTCTTC.

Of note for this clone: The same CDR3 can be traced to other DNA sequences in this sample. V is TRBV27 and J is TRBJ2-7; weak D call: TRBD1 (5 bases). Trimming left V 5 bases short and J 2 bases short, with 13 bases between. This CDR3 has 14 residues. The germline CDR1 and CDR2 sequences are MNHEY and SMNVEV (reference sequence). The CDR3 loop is CASSLLGQAYEQYF. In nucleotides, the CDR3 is TGTGCCAGCAGTCTACTGGGGCAGGCCTACGAGCAGTACTTC.

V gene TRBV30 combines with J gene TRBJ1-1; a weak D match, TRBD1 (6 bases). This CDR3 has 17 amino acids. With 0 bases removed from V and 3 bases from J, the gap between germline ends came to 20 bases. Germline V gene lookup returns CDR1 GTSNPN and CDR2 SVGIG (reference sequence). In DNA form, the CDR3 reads TGTGCCTGGAGTGTACGAGGGCGGGGACACGGATACACTGAAGCTTTCTTT. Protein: CAWSVRGRGHGYTEAFF.

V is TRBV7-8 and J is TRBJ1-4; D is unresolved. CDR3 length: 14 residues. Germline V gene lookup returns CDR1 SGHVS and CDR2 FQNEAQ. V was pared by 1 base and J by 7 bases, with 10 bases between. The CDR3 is CASSLEGNGEKLFF. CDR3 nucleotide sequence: TGTGCCAGCAGCTTAGAAGGGAACGGTGAAAAACTGTTTTTT.

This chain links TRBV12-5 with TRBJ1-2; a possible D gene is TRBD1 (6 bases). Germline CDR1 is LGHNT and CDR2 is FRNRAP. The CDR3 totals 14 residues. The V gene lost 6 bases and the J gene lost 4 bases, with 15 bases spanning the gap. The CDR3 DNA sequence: TGTGCTAGTGGCCCTACAGGACAGAGCTATGGCTACACCTTC. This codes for CASGPTGQSYGYTF.

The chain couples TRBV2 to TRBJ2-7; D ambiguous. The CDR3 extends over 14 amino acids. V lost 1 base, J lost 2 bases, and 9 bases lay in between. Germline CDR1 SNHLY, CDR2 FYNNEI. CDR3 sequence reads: CASSEEASAYEQYF. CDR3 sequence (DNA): TGTGCCAGCAGTGAAGAGGCCAGCGCCTACGAGCAGTACTTC. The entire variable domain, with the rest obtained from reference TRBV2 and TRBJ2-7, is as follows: EPEVTQTPSHQVTQMGQEVILRCVPISNHLYFYWYRQILGQKVEFLVSFYNNEISEKSEIFDDQFSVERPDGSNFTLKIRSTKLEDSAMYFCASSEEASAYEQYFGPGTRLTVT.